This TCR beta chain was sequenced in a study of blood T cell repertoires in COVID-19. Study-level background: Material from acute and convalescent COVID-19 was sourced from the United States, Italy and Spain. Nucleic acid was either cDNA or gDNA, and it came from T cells, B-cell-depleted T cells, or PBMCs.

The CDR3 sequence is 17 residues long. Worth noting for this clone: An end of the junction differs from the germline gene, which may be a read error.

In the authors' methods: Using reference gene primer amplification, nucleated cell counts were estimated. Assay: immunoSEQ multiplex PCR; the TCRdb copy retains only in-frame clones and omits some. D and trimming were read from the DNA, whereas the V and J calls and clone size are those reported in that table. The sample includes around 68,000 clones, about 80% of them seen just once. The source of this sequence is a man at least 80 years old with active COVID-19. The chain combines TRBV23-1 with TRBJ2-7; D unclear. TRBV23-1 is placed among ORFs of uncertain function. Sequenced material: peripheral blood. CDR3 region: CASSQFYDGDGSFEQYF. Here the CDR3 DNA reads TGCGCCAGCAGTCAATTTTACGACGGAGACGGATCCTTCGAGCAGTACTTC.